This T cell receptor (beta chain) comes out of a study of technical replicates of blood from a few donors. Clones were sequenced by immunoSEQ multiplex PCR, and TCRdb holds only the in-frame ones, with some missing. Of 85,000 to 100,000 clones detected, around 90% appear once; the ten largest clones hold approximately 0.3%. The ends lost 2 bases at V and 12 bases at J; junction bases unmatched: 7. CDR1 is SGHDT and CDR2 is YYEEEE in the germline V gene. This CDR3 spans 13 amino acids. The gene calls are TRBV5-6 and TRBJ2-1; 8 bases match TRBD2. The TCR sequence derives from a human donor in good health. Sequences were obtained from T cells isolated from PBMCs. The DNA for the CDR3 is TGTGCCAGCAGCTTCGGGGGGGAGCAGGGGCAGTTCTTC. Its protein is CASSFGGEQGQFF.